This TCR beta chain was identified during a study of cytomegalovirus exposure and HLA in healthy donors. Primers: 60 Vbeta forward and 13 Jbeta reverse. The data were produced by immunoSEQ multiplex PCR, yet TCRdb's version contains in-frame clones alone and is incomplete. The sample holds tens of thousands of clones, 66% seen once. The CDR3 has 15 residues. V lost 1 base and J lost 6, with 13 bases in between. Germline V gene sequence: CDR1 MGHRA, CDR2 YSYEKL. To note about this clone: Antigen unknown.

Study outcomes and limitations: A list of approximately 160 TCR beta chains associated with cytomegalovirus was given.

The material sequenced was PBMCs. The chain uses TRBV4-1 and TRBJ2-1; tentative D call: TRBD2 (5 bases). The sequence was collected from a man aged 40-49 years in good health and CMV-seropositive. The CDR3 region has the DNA TGCGCCAGCAGCCAAGCGCGCGCGGGTCTCAATGAGCAGTTCTTC. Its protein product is CASSQARAGLNEQFF.